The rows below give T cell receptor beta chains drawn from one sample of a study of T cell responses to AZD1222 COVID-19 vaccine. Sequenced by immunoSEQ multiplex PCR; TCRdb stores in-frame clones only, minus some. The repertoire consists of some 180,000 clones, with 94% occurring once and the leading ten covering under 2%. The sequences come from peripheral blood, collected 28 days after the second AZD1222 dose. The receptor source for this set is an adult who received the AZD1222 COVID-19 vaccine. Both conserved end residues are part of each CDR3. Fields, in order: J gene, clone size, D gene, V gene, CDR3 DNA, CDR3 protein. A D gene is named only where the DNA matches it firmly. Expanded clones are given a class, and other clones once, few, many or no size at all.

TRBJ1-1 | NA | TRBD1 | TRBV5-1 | TGCGCCAGCAGCTTGGCAGGGACAGGGGATAACACTGAAGCTTTCTTT | CASSLAGTGDNTEAFF
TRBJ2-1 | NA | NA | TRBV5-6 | TGTGCCAGCAGCTTGTTCCGGCTAGCGCACAATGAGCAGTTCTTC | CASSLFRLAHNEQFF
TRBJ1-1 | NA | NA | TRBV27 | TGTGCCAGCAGTTTGGACAGTAAAGCTTTCTTT | CASSLDSKAFF
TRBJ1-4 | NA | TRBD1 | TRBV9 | TGTGCCAGCAGCGTAGCGGCCTTGGGGGACAGTGCAACTAATGAAAAACTGTTTTTT | CASSVAALGDSATNEKLFF
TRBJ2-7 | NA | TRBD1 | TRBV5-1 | TGCGCCAGCAGCTTGGCAGGGGGAGTAAACGAGCAGTACTTC | CASSLAGGVNEQYF
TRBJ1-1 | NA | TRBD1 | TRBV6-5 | TGTGCCAGCAGTCCCGGGACAGGGGGAGACACTGAAGCTTTCTTT | CASSPGTGGDTEAFF
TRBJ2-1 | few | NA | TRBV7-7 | TGTGCTAGCAGCTTAGGGCAGGGGGGCTACAATGAGCAGTTCTTC | CASSLGQGGYNEQFF
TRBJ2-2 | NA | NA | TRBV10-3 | TGTGCCATGGGTAGGGCAGGGGTCACCGGGGAGCTGTTTTTT | CAMGRAGVTGELFF
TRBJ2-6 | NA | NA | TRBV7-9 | TGTGCCAGCAGCTTAGAGCTCGTCCTGACTTTC | CASSLELVLTF
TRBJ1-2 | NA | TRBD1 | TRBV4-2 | TGTGCCAGCAGCCAAGATCCCGGACAGGTGGGCTATGGCTACACCTTC | CASSQDPGQVGYGYTF
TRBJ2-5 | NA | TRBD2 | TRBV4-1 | TGCGCCAGCAGAACTATAGCGGGAGAAGAGACCCAGTACTTC | CASRTIAGEETQYF
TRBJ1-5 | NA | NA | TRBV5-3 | TGTGCCAGAAGCCCCGCCTTGGCCTTCCAACCCCATAGCAATCAGCCCCAGCATTTT | CARSPALAFQPHSNQPQHF